These T cell receptor beta chains were read from a single sample in a study of shared clonotypes between healthy human individuals. The protocol was immunoSEQ multiplex PCR, while the TCRdb copy is restricted to in-frame clones and leaves out a portion. The table records around 200,000 clones, over 85% of them present only once. The material sequenced was naive CD4+ T cells sorted from blood. These receptors originate from a woman in her thirties in good health. The CDR3 runs from the conserved cysteine through the conserved F or W. The D gene is left open where the match is weak. A row's size may be missing; if present it is once, few, many or a size class.

J gene | D gene | clone size | V gene | CDR3 protein | CDR3 DNA
TRBJ1-2 | NA | NA | TRBV28 | CASRGSNYGYTF | TGTGCGTCCCGGGGGTCCAACTATGGCTACACCTTC
TRBJ2-7 | NA | NA | TRBV29-1 | CSVAEGVRTYEQYF | TGCAGCGTCGCAGAGGGGGTTCGCACCTACGAGCAGTACTTC
TRBJ2-1 | NA | NA | TRBV28 | CAALGPNEQFF | TGTGCCGCGCTCGGACCAAATGAGCAGTTCTTC
TRBJ1-1 | TRBD1 | once | TRBV18 | CASSPTDRGVAFF | TGTGCCAGCTCACCTACGGACAGGGGTGTAGCTTTCTTT
TRBJ1-2 | TRBD1 | NA | TRBV10-2 | CASSEQGAYGYTF | TGCGCCAGCAGTGAGCAGGGGGCGTATGGCTACACCTTC
TRBJ2-7 | TRBD2 | NA | TRBV7-3 | CASSLNSGSVYEQYF | TGTGCCAGCAGCTTAAATAGCGGGAGTGTCTACGAGCAGTACTTC
TRBJ2-1 | TRBD2 | NA | TRBV10-3 | CAISEGSGRDSYNEQFF | TGTGCCATCAGTGAGGGGAGCGGGAGGGATTCCTACAATGAGCAGTTCTTC
TRBJ1-1 | TRBD1 | NA | TRBV28 | CASKPMGQMKNTEAFF | TGTGCCAGCAAACCCATGGGACAGATGAAAAACACTGAAGCTTTCTTT
TRBJ1-4 | TRBD1 | NA | TRBV19 | CASSTPRTGGVGKLFF | TGTGCCAGTAGTACCCCCCGGACAGGGGGCGTCGGAAAACTGTTTTTT
TRBJ1-5 | TRBD1 | NA | TRBV6-6 | CASSHPGTGNQPQHF | TGTGCCAGCAGCCACCCCGGGACAGGGAATCAGCCCCAGCATTTT
TRBJ1-2 | NA | NA | TRBV6-4 | CASKGQATNYGYTF | TGTGCCTCTAAGGGGCAGGCCACTAACTATGGCTACACCTTC
TRBJ1-1 | NA | NA | TRBV7-9 | CASSLAVKGTEAFF | TGTGCCAGCAGCTTAGCCGTGAAGGGCACTGAAGCTTTCTTT
TRBJ2-6 | NA | NA | TRBV27 | CASSPYSSGANVLTF | TGTGCCAGCAGTCCCTACAGCTCTGGGGCCAACGTCCTGACTTTC
TRBJ1-1 | TRBD1 | NA | TRBV29-1 | CSVRTGRMIEAFF | TGCAGCGTCAGGACAGGGCGAATGATTGAAGCTTTCTTT
TRBJ2-7 | NA | NA | TRBV6-5 | CASTFGGTQVEQYF | TGTGCCAGCACCTTTGGCGGGACCCAAGTCGAGCAGTACTTC
TRBJ1-2 | NA | once | TRBV28 | CASSQRSIYGYTF | TGTGCCAGCAGTCAAAGATCGATCTATGGCTACACCTTC
TRBJ2-7 | TRBD2 | once | TRBV5-6 | CASSPGLALSYEQYF | TGTGCCAGCAGCCCGGGACTAGCGCTCTCCTACGAGCAGTACTTC
TRBJ1-2 | TRBD1 | NA | TRBV6-6 | CASRETGRFSNYGYTF | TGTGCCAGCAGGGAGACAGGGAGATTCAGTAACTATGGCTACACCTTC
TRBJ2-7 | NA | NA | TRBV6-6 | CASSSTLLYEQYF | TGTGCCAGCAGTTCCACACTCCTCTACGAGCAGTACTTC
TRBJ1-3 | NA | NA | TRBV30 | CAWKQGAGNPIYF | TGTGCCTGGAAACAGGGAGCCGGAAACCCCATATATTTT
TRBJ1-1 | NA | NA | TRBV19 | CASAKGGQLTSNTEAFF | TGTGCCAGTGCGAAGGGGGGACAATTGACCTCGAACACTGAAGCTTTCTTT
TRBJ1-1 | NA | NA | TRBV30 | CAWRSRVWTEAFF | TGTGCCTGGAGATCGAGGGTTTGGACTGAAGCTTTCTTT
TRBJ2-7 | NA | NA | TRBV10-1 | CASRSLTDSYEQYF | TGCGCCAGCAGGTCCTTGACGGACAGTTACGAGCAGTACTTC
TRBJ1-1 | NA | NA | TRBV5-4 | CASRTGMQGNTEAFF | TGTGCCAGCAGAACAGGCATGCAGGGGAACACTGAAGCTTTCTTT
TRBJ2-7 | TRBD2 | few | TRBV11-2 | CASSRSGTSGYEQYF | TGTGCCAGCAGCCGATCGGGGACTAGCGGCTACGAGCAGTACTTC
TRBJ2-7 | NA | NA | TRBV28 | CASSLIGSAYEQYF | TGTGCCAGCAGTTTAATCGGGTCAGCCTACGAGCAGTACTTC